The 10 T cell receptor beta chains reported below all come from one sample, sequenced in a study of blood T cell repertoires in COVID-19. TCRdb's table, derived via immunoSEQ multiplex PCR, lists solely in-frame clones and lacks some. Among approximately 190,000 clones, around 77% were seen once, and the ten largest hold about 18%. What was sequenced was peripheral blood. Receptors originate from a man aged 55 to 70 with active or convalescent COVID-19.

This chain links TRBV6-5 with TRBJ2-1, with TRBD1 matching 8 bases. V dropped 2 bases and J dropped 12; count of bases not matched to a gene: 3. Germline V gene data show CDR1 as MNHEY and CDR2 as SVGAGI. There are 12 residues in the CDR3. The CDR3 sequence is CASSYRTGMQFF. In DNA, the CDR3 is TGTGCCAGCAGTTACAGGACAGGGATGCAGTTCTTC.

V is TRBV6-2 or TRBV6-3 and J is TRBJ2-7; TRBD1 is a possible D gene (6 bases). Germline V lookup: CDR1 MNHEY, CDR2 SVGEGT. This CDR3 has 15 amino acids. V lost 0 bases, J lost 0 bases, and 9 bases lay in between. The CDR3 sequence: CASSYSRGISYEQYF. DNA for the CDR3: TGTGCCAGCAGTTACTCGAGGGGGATCTCCTACGAGCAGTACTTC.

J is TRBJ2-6 and V is TRBV15; no clear D. Trimming removed 3 bases at V and 0 bases at J, with 12 bases between. The CDR3 totals 17 residues. CDR1 and CDR2 from the germline V gene are LNHNV and YYDKDF (reference sequence). The CDR3, as DNA: TGTGCCACCAGCAGCGAAACGGTTGTCTCTGGGGCCAACGTCCTGACTTTC. This translates into CATSSETVVSGANVLTF.

The chain uses TRBV24-1 and TRBJ2-3, with TRBD2 as a possible D gene (7 bases). The CDR3 extends over 15 amino acids. The V gene lost 9 bases and the J gene lost 2 bases, with 17 bases spanning the gap. CDR1 and CDR2 (germline): KGHDR, SFDVKD. CDR3 bases: TGTGCCACCTCGAAGGGGGGGGCGAACACAGATACGCAGTATTTT. This sequence encodes CATSKGGANTDTQYF.

The genes are TRBV9 and TRBJ2-3; D not certain. The V and J ends lost 1 base and 4 bases respectively, with 7 bases between them. Germline CDR1 is SGDLS and CDR2 is YYNGEE. The CDR3 is 13 residues long. CDR3 loop: CASSVTYSDTQYF. In DNA, the CDR3 is TGTGCCAGCAGCGTAACTTACTCAGATACGCAGTATTTT.

This chain joins TRBV25-1 and TRBJ2-1, with 7 bases matching TRBD1. CDR1 is MGHDK and CDR2 is SYGVNS in the germline V gene. Losses at the gene ends were 4 bases for V and 5 bases for J; bases not matched to a gene: 8. This CDR3 region has 15 residues. CDR3 sequence (DNA): TGTGCCAGCAGTGGCCGGGACAGAGGCGACAATGAGCAGTTCTTC. Encoded protein: CASSGRDRGDNEQFF.

The chain combines TRBV6-2 or TRBV6-3 with TRBJ1-5; D unresolved. Trimming took off 6 bases at V and 1 base at J, with 19 bases between the two ends. Germline CDR1 and CDR2: MNHEY and SVGEGT. The CDR3 runs to 17 residues. CDR3 residues: CASSERTLMASNQPQHF. The CDR3 DNA reads as TGTGCCAGCAGCGAGCGAACCCTGATGGCAAGCAATCAGCCCCAGCATTTT.

DNA for the CDR3: TGTGCCAGCAGCCCCAGACTAGCCAGGTCCTACAATGAGCAGTTCTTC. Its translation is CASSPRLARSYNEQFF. The rearrangement links TRBV7-9 to TRBJ2-1; 7 bases map to TRBD2. V lost 5 bases and J lost 1; bases outside the gene matches: 8. The CDR3 is made up of 16 amino acids. Germline assignment: CDR1 SEHNR and CDR2 FQNEAQ (reference sequence).

This chain connects TRBV21-1 to TRBJ2-7; TRBD1 is the table's D call, not checked against the DNA. TRBV21-1 is given as a pseudogene. CDR3 length: 15 residues. The CDR3 nucleotides are TGTGCCAGCAGCATTGGAGGACAGGGGACTGACGAGCAGTACTTC. Translated, it gives CASSIGGQGTDEQYF.

Only one count was recorded for this clone. This chain joins TRBV7-2 and TRBJ1-3; no clear D. The CDR3 runs to 15 residues. The germline gives CDR1 SGHTA, CDR2 FQGNSA. The V and J ends lost 1 base and 0 bases respectively, with 7 bases between them. CDR3 in DNA: TGTGCCAGCAGCTTAGTAGTTTCCTCTGGAAACACCATATATTTT. Translated, it gives CASSLVVSSGNTIYF. Full variable domain (outside the CDR3, taken from reference TRBV7-2 and TRBJ1-3): GAGVSQSPSNKVTEKGKDVELRCDPISGHTALYWYRQSLGQGLEFLIYFQGNSAPDKSGLPSDRFSAERTGGSVSTLTIQRTQQEDSAVYLCASSLVVSSGNTIYFGEGSWLTVV.